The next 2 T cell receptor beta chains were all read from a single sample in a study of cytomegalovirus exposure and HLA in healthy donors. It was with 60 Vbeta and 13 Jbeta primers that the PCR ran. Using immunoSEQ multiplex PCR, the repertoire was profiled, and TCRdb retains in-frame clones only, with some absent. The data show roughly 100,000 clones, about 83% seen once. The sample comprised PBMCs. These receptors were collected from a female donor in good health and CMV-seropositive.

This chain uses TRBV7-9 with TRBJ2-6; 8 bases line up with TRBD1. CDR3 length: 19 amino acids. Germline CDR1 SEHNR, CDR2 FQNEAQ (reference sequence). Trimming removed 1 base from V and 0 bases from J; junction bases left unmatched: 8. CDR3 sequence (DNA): TGTGCCAGCAGCTTAGAGAACAGGGGGGAACGCTCTGGGGCCAACGTCCTGACTTTC. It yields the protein CASSLENRGERSGANVLTF. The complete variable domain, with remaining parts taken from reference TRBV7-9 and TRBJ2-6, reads DTGVSQNPRHKITKRGQNVTFRCDPISEHNRLYWYRQTLGQGPEFLTYFQNEAQLEKSRLLSDRFSAERPKGSFSTLEIQRTEQGDSAMYLCASSLENRGERSGANVLTFGAGSRLTVL.

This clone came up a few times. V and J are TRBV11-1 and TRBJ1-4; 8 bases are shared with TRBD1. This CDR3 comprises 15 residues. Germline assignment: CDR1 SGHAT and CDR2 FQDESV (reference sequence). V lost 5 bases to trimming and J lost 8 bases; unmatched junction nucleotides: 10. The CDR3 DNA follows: TGTGCCAGCAGCGGGTCCGGGACAGGTCTCGAAAAACTGTTTTTT. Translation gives CASSGSGTGLEKLFF. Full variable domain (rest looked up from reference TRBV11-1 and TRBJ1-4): EAEVAQSPRYKITEKSQAVAFWCDPISGHATLYWYRQILGQGPELLVQFQDESVVDDSQLPKDRFSAERLKGVDSTLKIQPAELGDSAMYLCASSGSGTGLEKLFFGSGTQLSVL.